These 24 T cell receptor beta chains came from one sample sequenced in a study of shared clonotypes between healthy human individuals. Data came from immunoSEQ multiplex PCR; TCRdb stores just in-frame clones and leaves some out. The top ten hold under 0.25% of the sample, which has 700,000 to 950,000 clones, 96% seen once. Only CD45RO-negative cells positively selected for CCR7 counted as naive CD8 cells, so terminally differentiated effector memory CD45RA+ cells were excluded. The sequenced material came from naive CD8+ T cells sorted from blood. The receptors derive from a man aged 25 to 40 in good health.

CDR3 loop: CASRQYGLTSYEQYF. The CDR3 coding sequence is TGTGCCAGCAGGCAGTACGGACTAACATCCTACGAGCAGTACTTC. The chain joins TRBV28 to TRBJ2-7; TRBD2 might be the D (6 bases). Germline assignment: CDR1 MDHEN and CDR2 SYDVKM. CDR3 length: 15 amino acids. V was trimmed by 6 bases and J by 1 base, leaving 16 bases between them.

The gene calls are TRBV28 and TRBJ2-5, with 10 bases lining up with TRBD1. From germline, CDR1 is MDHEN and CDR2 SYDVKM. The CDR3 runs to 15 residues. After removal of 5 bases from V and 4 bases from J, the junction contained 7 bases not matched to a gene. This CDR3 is CASSADRGRGETQYF. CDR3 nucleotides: TGTGCCAGCAGTGCCGACAGGGGGCGGGGAGAGACCCAGTACTTC.

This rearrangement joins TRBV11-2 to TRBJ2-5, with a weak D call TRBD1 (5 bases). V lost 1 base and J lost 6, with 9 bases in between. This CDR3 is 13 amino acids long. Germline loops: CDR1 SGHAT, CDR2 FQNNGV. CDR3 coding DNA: TGTGCCAGCAGCTTAGTGGGGCCCCAGACCCAGTACTTC. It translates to CASSLVGPQTQYF.

CDR3: CASSLRHLLAGVTDTQYF. As DNA, the CDR3 is TGTGCCAGCAGCTTAAGACACTTACTAGCGGGAGTTACAGATACGCAGTATTTT. The rearrangement joins TRBV11-2 to TRBJ2-3; 11 bases are a match to TRBD2. The CDR3 extends over 18 amino acids. From germline, CDR1 is SGHAT and CDR2 FQNNGV. With V trimmed by 2 bases and J by 3 bases, 10 bases remained unmatched.

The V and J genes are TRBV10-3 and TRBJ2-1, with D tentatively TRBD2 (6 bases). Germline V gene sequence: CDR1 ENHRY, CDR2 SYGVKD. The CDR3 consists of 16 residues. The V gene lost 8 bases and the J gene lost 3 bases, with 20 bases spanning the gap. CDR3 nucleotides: TGTGCCATCTCGGATACCGGCGGGATTCTCTACAATGAGCAGTTCTTC. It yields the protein CAISDTGGILYNEQFF.

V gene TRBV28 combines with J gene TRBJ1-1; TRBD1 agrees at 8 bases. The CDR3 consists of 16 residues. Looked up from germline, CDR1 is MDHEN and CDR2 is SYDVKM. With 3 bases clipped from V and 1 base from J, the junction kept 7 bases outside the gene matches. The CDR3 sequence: CASSFKTGVTNTEAFF. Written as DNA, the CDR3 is TGTGCCAGCAGTTTTAAGACAGGGGTAACGAACACTGAAGCTTTCTTT.

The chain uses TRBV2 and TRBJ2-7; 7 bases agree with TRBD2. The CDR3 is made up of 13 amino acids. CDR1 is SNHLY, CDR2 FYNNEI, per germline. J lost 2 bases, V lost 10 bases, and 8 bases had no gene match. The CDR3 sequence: CATVAGTTYEQYF. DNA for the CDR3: TGTGCCACCGTAGCGGGCACAACCTACGAGCAGTACTTC.

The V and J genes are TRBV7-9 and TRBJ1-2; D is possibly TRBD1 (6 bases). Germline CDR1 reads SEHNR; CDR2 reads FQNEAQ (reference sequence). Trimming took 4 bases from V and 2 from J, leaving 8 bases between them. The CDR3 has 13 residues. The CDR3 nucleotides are TGTGCCAGCAGCTCAACAGGGAACTATGGCTACACCTTC. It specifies CASSSTGNYGYTF.

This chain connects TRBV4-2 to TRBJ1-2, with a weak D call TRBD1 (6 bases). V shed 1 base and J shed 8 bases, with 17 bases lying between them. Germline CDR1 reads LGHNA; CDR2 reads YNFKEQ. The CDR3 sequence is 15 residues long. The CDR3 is CASSQVLDRSYGYTF. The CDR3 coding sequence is TGTGCCAGCAGCCAAGTATTGGACAGATCTTACGGCTACACCTTC.

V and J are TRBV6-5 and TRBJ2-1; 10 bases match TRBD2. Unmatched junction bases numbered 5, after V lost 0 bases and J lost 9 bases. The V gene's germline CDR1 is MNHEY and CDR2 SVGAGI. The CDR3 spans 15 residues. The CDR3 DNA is TGTGCCAGCAGTTACTCTCTAGCGGGAGCGGGTGAGCAGTTCTTC. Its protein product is CASSYSLAGAGEQFF.

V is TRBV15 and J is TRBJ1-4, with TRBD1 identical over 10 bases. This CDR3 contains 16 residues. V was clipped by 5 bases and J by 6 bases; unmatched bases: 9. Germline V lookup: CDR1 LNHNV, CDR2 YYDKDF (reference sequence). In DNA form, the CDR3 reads TGTGCCACCAGCTCCCGACAGGGGGCAAATCATGAAAAACTGTTTTTT. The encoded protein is CATSSRQGANHEKLFF. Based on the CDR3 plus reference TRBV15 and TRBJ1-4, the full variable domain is DAMVIQNPRYQVTQFGKPVTLSCSQTLNHNVMYWYQQKSSQAPKLLFHYYDKDFNNEADTPDNFQSRRPNTSFCFLDIRSPGLGDTAMYLCATSSRQGANHEKLFFGSGTQLSVL.

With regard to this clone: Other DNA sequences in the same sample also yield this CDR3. The CDR3 DNA reads TGTGCCAGCAGCGTAGGGAGATACAATGAGCAGTTCTTC. Translating gives CASSVGRYNEQFF. V and J are TRBV9 and TRBJ2-1; D is uncertain. Germline CDR1 reads SGDLS; CDR2 reads YYNGEE. Trimming shortened V by 0 bases and J by 4 bases, and 5 bases separated the two germline ends. The CDR3 loop spans 13 amino acids.

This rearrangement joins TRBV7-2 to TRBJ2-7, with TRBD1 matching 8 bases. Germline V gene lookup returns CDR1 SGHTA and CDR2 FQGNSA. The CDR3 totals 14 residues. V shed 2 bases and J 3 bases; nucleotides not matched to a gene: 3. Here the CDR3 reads CASSLRDRGYEQYF. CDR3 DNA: TGTGCCAGCAGCTTACGAGACAGGGGCTACGAGCAGTACTTC.

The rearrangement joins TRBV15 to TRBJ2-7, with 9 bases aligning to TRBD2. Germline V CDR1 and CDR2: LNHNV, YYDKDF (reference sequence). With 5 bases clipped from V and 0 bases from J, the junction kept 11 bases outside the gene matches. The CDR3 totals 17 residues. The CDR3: CATSGGTGTSFSYEQYF. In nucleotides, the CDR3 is TGTGCCACCAGCGGGGGTACCGGGACTAGCTTCTCCTACGAGCAGTACTTC.

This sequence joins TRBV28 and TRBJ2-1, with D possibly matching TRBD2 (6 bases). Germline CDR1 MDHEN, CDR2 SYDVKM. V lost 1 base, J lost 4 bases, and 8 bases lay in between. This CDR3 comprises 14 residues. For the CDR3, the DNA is TGTGCCAGCAGTTTATTTCGGGGGTACAATGAGCAGTTCTTC. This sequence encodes CASSLFRGYNEQFF.

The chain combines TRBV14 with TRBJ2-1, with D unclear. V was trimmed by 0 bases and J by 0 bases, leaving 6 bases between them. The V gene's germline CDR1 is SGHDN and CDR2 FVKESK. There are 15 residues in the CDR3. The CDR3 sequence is CASSQDEGSYNEQFF. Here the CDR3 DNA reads TGTGCCAGCAGCCAAGATGAAGGCTCCTACAATGAGCAGTTCTTC.

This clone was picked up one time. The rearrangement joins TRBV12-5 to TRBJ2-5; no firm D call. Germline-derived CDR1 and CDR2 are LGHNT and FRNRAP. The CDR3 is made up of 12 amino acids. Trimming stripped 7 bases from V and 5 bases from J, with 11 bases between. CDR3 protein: CASAWAIETQYF. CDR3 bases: TGTGCTAGTGCCTGGGCCATTGAGACCCAGTACTTC.

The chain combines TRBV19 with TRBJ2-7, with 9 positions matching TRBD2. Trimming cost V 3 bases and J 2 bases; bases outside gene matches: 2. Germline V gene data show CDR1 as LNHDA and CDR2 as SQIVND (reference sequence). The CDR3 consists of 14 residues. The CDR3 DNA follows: TGTGCCAGTAGTATGACTAGCGGAGCCTACGAGCAGTACTTC. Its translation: CASSMTSGAYEQYF.

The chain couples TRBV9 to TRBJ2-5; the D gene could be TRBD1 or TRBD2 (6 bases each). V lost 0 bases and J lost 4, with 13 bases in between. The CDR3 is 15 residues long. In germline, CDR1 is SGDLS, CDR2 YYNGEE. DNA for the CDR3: TGTGCCAGCAGCGTAGAAGGGGGGCTGGGAGAGACCCAGTACTTC. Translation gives CASSVEGGLGETQYF.

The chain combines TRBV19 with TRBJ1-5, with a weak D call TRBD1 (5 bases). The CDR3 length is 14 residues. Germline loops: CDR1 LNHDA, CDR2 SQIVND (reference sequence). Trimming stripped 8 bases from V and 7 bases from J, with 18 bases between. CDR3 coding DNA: TGTGCCAGTCGATTCCGGGACGATCCACAGCCCCAGCATTTT. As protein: CASRFRDDPQPQHF.

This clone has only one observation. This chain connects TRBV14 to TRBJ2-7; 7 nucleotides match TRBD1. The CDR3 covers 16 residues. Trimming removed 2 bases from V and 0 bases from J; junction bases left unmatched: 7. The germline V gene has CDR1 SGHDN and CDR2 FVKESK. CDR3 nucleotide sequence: TGTGCCAGCAGCCAAAATGACAGGGAGAGCTCCTACGAGCAGTACTTC. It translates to CASSQNDRESSYEQYF.

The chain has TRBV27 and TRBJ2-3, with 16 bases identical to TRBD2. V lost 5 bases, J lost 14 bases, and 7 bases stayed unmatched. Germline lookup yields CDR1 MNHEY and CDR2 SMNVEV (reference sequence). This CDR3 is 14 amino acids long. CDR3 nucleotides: TGTGCCAGCAGTACCGGGACTAGCGGGAGGGATCCGTATTTT. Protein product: CASSTGTSGRDPYF.

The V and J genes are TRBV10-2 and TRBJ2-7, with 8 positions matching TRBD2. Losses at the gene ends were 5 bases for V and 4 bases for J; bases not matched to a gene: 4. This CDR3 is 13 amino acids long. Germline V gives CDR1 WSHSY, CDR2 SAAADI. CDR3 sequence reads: CASSFGRVYEQYF. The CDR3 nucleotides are TGCGCCAGCAGTTTCGGGAGGGTGTACGAGCAGTACTTC.

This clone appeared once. DNA of the CDR3: TGTGCCAGCAGTTTGACTAGCGGGGGTCCTAGTGAGCAGTTCTTC. Its protein is CASSLTSGGPSEQFF. This chain links TRBV27 with TRBJ2-1; 12 nucleotides line up with TRBD2. Losses at the gene ends were 3 bases for V and 9 bases for J; bases not matched to a gene: 6. The germline V gene has CDR1 MNHEY and CDR2 SMNVEV (reference sequence). The CDR3 runs 15 residues.